The clone carrying this T cell receptor beta chain has ten or more counts. These data originate in a study of T cells in Graves' hyperthyroidism and ophthalmopathy. Amplified regions were TCR beta CDR3 sequences from RNA transcripts. TCR CDR3 underwent first-round RT-PCR with the HTBI primer set. A single record per CDR3 protein comes from TCRdb applying MiXCR to the multiplex PCR reads. This sample has over 450,000 distinct CDR3 sequences, with around 14% found just once. The CDR3 contains 15 residues. CDR1 DFQATT and CDR2 SNEGSKA come from the germline V gene (reference sequence). V shed 6 bases and J 1 base; nucleotides not matched to a gene: 6.

Sequenced material: blood. The rearrangement joins TRBV20-1 to TRBJ2-5; TRBD2 aligns across 12 bases. This receptor was taken from a woman aged 18 to 35 with Graves' hyperthyroidism. The CDR3 loop is CSARTSGISQETQYF. The CDR3 region has the DNA TGCAGTGCCCGGACTAGCGGGATTTCCCAAGAGACCCAGTACTTC.